Listed below are T cell receptor beta chains from one sample, sequenced in a study of sequential checkpoint blockade in melanoma. The table came from immunoSEQ multiplex PCR; TCRdb's copy has only in-frame clones and leaves some out. Among more than 25,000 clones listed, less than 90% were seen once. Material: CD8+ T cells sorted from blood (inferred from file names), obtained from a patient given nivolumab and ipilimumab in sequence. The receptors originated from a human donor with melanoma. Each CDR3 is given with its conserved first and last residue. D genes are given only for firm matches. Expanded clones are given a class, and other clones once, few, many or no size at all.

v_gene	j_gene	abundance	d_gene	CDR3aa	CDR3nt
TRBV5-1	TRBJ1-1	.	TRBD1	CASSVGTAPEAFF	TGCGCCAGCAGCGTAGGGACAGCGCCTGAAGCTTTCTTT
TRBV13	TRBJ1-1	few	.	CASRPRGGLNTEAFF	TGTGCCAGCAGGCCTCGGGGGGGTCTGAACACTGAAGCTTTCTTT
TRBV13	TRBJ1-2	.	TRBD1	CASSPGTGANYGYTF	TGTGCCAGCAGCCCAGGGACAGGGGCTAACTATGGCTACACCTTC
TRBV9	TRBJ1-2	.	.	CASSDGRGRAEGGYTF	TGTGCCAGCAGCGACGGGAGGGGTCGCGCAGAAGGTGGCTACACCTTC
TRBV10-2	TRBJ1-1	once	TRBD1	CASSIVGTGRDTEAFF	TGCGCCAGCAGTATTGTAGGGACAGGGCGGGACACTGAAGCTTTCTTT
TRBV9	TRBJ1-2	.	TRBD1	CASSDSGTGGPQGGYTF	TGTGCCAGCAGCGACTCCGGGACAGGGGGCCCCCAGGGTGGCTACACCTTC
TRBV7-2	TRBJ2-1	.	TRBD1	CASSPGQGYNEQFF	TGTGCCAGCAGCCCCGGACAGGGTTACAATGAGCAGTTCTTC
TRBV28	TRBJ2-7	.	.	CASSDGQSRSYEQYF	TGTGCCAGCAGTGACGGACAGTCCCGCTCCTACGAGCAGTACTTC
TRBV7-8	TRBJ2-4	.	.	CASSFPQGVEAKNIQYF	TGTGCCAGCAGCTTCCCCCAAGGGGTAGAGGCCAAAAACATTCAGTACTTC
TRBV28	TRBJ1-3	.	.	CASSLSPTGAGNTIYF	TGTGCCAGCAGTTTATCACCGACAGGAGCGGGAAACACCATATATTTT
TRBV4-1	TRBJ2-7	.	TRBD1	CASSHLQGLDYEQYF	TGCGCCAGCAGCCACTTACAGGGGCTTGACTACGAGCAGTACTTC
TRBV7-9	TRBJ1-5	.	.	CASSSGGEVGQPQHF	TGTGCCAGCAGTTCGGGGGGAGAGGTGGGTCAGCCCCAGCATTTT
TRBV21-1	TRBJ2-5	.	.	CASSKGSGTSGGPPQETQYF	TGTGCCAGCAGCAAAGGTAGCGGGACTAGCGGGGGGCCGCCTCAAGAGACCCAGTACTTC
TRBV9	TRBJ2-1	.	.	CASSGLGTQQFF	TGTGCCAGCAGCGGCCTAGGGACACAGCAGTTCTTC
TRBV4-3	TRBJ2-7	.	.	CASSQDWPGTYEQYF	TGCGCCAGCAGCCAAGATTGGCCGGGGACCTACGAGCAGTACTTC
TRBV27	TRBJ2-7	.	.	CASSLGGGTDFEQYF	TGTGCCAGCAGTTTAGGGGGCGGGACAGATTTTGAGCAGTACTTC
TRBV7-6	TRBJ2-3	.	TRBD2	CASSPRLADHTDTQYF	TGTGCCAGCAGCCCAAGACTAGCGGATCACACAGATACGCAGTATTTT
TRBV9	TRBJ2-2	.	TRBD1	CASTDRMNTGELFF	TGTGCCAGCACGGACAGGATGAACACCGGGGAGCTGTTTTTT